This T cell receptor beta chain came from a study of early stage breast cancer tumors. Sequencing was performed with immunoSEQ multiplex PCR; in TCRdb, only in-frame clones are kept and a portion is missing. The sample includes 30,000 or so clones, roughly four fifths seen only once; the top ten take around 4.6%. The J segment lost 1 base and the V segment lost 2 bases, leaving 10 bases of the junction unmatched. There are 18 residues in the CDR3. The germline V gene has CDR1 SGHTA and CDR2 FQGNSA. Material for sequencing was blood. The sequence was obtained from a person aged 40 to 49 with breast cancer. The chain uses TRBV7-2 and TRBJ2-2; 7 nucleotides match TRBD2. CDR3 nucleotide sequence: TGTGCCAGCAGCTTAAGAGTTCCGAGGACTAGGAACACCGGGGAGCTGTTTTTT. Amino acids: CASSLRVPRTRNTGELFF.